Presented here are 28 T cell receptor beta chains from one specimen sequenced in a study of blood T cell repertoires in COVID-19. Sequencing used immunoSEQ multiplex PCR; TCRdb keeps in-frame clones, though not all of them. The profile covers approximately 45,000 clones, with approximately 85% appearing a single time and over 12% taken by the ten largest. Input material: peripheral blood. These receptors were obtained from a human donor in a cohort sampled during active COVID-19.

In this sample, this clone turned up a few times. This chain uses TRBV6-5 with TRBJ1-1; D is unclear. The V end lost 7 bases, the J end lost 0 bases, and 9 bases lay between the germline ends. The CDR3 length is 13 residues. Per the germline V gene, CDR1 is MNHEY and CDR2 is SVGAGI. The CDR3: CASIVSLNTEAFF. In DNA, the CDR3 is TGTGCCAGCATTGTTAGTCTGAACACTGAAGCTTTCTTT.

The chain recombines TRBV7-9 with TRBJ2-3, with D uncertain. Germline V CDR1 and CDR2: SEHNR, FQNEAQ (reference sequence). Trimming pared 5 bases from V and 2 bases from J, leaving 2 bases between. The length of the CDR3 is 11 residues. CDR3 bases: TGTGCCAGCAGCCTCACAGATACGCAGTATTTT. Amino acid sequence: CASSLTDTQYF.

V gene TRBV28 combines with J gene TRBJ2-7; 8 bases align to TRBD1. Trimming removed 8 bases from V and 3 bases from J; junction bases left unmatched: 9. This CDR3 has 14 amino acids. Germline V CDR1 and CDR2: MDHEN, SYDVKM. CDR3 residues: CASRPGTGNYEQYF. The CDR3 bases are TGTGCCAGCCGACCGGGGACAGGAAACTACGAGCAGTACTTC.

The CDR3 protein is CASSSVSTSFYEQYF. The CDR3 region has the DNA TGTGCCAGCAGCTCCGTCTCGACTAGCTTCTACGAGCAGTACTTC. This chain joins TRBV7-2 and TRBJ2-7, with 7 bases matching TRBD2. Germline-derived CDR1 and CDR2 are SGHTA and FQGNSA. The V and J ends lost 4 bases and 3 bases, in that order; junction bases with no gene match: 9. This CDR3 region has 15 residues. The whole variable domain, filled in from reference TRBV7-2 and TRBJ2-7, reads GAGVSQSPSNKVTEKGKDVELRCDPISGHTALYWYRQSLGQGLEFLIYFQGNSAPDKSGLPSDRFSAERTGGSVSTLTIQRTQQEDSAVYLCASSSVSTSFYEQYFGPGTRLTVT.

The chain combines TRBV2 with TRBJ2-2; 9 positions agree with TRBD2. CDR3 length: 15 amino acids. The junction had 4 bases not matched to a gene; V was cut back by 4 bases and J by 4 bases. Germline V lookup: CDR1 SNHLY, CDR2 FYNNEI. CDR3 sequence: CASSGLADPTGELFF. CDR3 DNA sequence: TGTGCCAGCAGTGGACTAGCGGATCCCACCGGGGAGCTGTTTTTT.

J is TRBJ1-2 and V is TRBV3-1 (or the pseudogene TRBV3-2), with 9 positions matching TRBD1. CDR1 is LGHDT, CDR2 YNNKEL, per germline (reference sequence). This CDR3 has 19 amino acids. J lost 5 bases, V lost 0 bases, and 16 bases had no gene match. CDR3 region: CASSQDRTDFTGGLYGYTF. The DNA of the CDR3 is TGTGCCAGCAGCCAAGATCGAACAGATTTCACAGGGGGCCTATATGGCTACACCTTC.

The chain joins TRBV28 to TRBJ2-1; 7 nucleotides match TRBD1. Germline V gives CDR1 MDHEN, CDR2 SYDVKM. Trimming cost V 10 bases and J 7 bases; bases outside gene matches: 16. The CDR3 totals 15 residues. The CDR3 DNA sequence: TGTGCCACCATTACCGGGACAGCTTTATTGAATGAGCAGTTCTTC. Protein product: CATITGTALLNEQFF.

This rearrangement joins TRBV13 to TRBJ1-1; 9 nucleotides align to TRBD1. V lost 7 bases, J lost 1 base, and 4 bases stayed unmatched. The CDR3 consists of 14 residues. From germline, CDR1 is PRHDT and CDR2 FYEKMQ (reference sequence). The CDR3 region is CASTNRGRNTEAFF. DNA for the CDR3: TGTGCCAGCACGAACAGGGGGCGGAACACTGAAGCTTTCTTT.

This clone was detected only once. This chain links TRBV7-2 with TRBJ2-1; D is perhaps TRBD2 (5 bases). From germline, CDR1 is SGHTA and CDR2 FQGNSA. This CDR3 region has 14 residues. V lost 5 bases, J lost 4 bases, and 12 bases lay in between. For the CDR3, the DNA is TGTGCCAGCAGCAAAGCCGGGGTATACAATGAGCAGTTCTTC. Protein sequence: CASSKAGVYNEQFF.

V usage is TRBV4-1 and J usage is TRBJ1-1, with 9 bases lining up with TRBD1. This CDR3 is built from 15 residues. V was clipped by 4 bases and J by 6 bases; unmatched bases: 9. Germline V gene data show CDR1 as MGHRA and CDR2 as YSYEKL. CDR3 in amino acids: CASSPLRDRDPEAFF. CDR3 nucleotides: TGCGCCAGCAGCCCTCTGCGGGACAGGGACCCTGAAGCTTTCTTT.

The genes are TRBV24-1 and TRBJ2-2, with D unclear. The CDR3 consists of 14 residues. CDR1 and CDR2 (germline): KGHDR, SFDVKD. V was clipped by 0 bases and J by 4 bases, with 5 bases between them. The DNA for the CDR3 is TGTGCCACCAGTGATTTGCATAGCACCGGGGAGCTGTTTTTT. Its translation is CATSDLHSTGELFF.

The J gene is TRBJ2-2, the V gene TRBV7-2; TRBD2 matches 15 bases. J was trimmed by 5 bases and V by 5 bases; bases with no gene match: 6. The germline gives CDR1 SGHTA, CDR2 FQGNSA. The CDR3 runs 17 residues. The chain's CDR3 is CASSGPGLAGGTGELFF. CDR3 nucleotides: TGTGCCAGCAGCGGACCCGGACTAGCGGGGGGGACCGGGGAGCTGTTTTTT.

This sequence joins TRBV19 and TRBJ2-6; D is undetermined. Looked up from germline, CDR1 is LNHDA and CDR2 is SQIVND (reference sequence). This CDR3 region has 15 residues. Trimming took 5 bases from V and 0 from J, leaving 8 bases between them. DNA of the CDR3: TGTGCCAGTAGTTCAGGAAACTCTGGGGCCAACGTCCTGACTTTC. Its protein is CASSSGNSGANVLTF.

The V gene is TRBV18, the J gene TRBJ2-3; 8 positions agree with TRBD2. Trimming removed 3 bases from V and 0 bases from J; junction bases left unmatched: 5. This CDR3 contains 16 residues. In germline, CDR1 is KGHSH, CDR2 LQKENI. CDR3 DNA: TGTGCCAGCTCACCCCCTAGCGGGCGGAGCACAGATACGCAGTATTTT. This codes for CASSPPSGRSTDTQYF. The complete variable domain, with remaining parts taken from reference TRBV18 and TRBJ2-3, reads NAGVMQNPRHLVRRRGQEARLRCSPMKGHSHVYWYRQLPEEGLKFMVYLQKENIIDESGMPKERFSAEFPKEGPSILRIQQVVRGDSAAYFCASSPPSGRSTDTQYFGPGTRLTVL.

CDR3 sequence reads: CAGRTGDFRETQYF. The CDR3, as DNA: TGTGCCGGAAGGACAGGGGATTTTCGAGAGACCCAGTACTTC. The chain joins TRBV6-5 to TRBJ2-5; 9 bases are a match to TRBD1. The germline V gene has CDR1 MNHEY and CDR2 SVGAGI. This CDR3 region has 14 residues. With 11 bases clipped from V and 4 bases from J, the junction kept 11 bases outside the gene matches.

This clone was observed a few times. The CDR3 DNA is TGTGCAAGTCGCTGTAATACTAGCGGGAGAACAGATACGCAGTATTTT. It encodes CASRCNTSGRTDTQYF. The chain joins TRBV12-2 to TRBJ2-3; the D call of TRBD2 is as the table states it, not checked on the DNA. TRBV12-2 is noted as a pseudogene. The CDR3 runs 16 residues.

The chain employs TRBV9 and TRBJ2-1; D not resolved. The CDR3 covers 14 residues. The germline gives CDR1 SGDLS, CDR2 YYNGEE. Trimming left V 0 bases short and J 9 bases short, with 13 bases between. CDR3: CASSVVLGPGEQFF. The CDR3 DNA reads TGTGCCAGCAGCGTAGTACTGGGTCCAGGTGAGCAGTTCTTC.

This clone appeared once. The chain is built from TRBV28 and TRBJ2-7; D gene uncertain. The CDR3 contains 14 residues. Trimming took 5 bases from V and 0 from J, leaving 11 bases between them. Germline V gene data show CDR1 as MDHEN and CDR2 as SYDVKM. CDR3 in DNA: TGTGCCAGCAGTATGTCGCAGCGCTCCTACGAGCAGTACTTC. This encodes CASSMSQRSYEQYF.

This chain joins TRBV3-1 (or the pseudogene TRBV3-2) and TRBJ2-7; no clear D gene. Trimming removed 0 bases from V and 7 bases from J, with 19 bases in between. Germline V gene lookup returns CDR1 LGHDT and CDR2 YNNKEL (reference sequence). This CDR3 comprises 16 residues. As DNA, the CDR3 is TGTGCCAGCAGCCAAGATCTGGGCACCCCCGCTTGGGAGCAGTACTTC. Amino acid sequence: CASSQDLGTPAWEQYF.

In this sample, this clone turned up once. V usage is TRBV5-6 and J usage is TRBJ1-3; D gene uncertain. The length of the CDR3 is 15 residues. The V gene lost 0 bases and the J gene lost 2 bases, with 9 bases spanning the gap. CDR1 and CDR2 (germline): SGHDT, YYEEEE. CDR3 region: CASSLVPGAGNTIYF. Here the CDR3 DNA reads TGTGCCAGCAGCTTGGTTCCGGGTGCTGGAAACACCATATATTTT.

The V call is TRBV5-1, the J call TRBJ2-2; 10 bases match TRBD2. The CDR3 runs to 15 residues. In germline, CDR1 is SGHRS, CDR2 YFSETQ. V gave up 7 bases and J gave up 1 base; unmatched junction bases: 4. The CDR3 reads CASSIAGGNTGELFF. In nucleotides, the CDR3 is TGCGCCAGCTCCATAGCGGGGGGGAACACCGGGGAGCTGTTTTTT.

This CDR3 reads CASSNSYGGPGTGLVSYEQYF. CDR3 bases: TGTGCCAGCAGCAATTCTTACGGGGGTCCCGGGACAGGGCTTGTATCCTACGAGCAGTACTTC. V and J are TRBV21-1 and TRBJ2-7; the tabulated D call, TRBD1, remains unverified against the DNA. TRBV21-1 constitutes a pseudogene. This CDR3 region has 21 residues.

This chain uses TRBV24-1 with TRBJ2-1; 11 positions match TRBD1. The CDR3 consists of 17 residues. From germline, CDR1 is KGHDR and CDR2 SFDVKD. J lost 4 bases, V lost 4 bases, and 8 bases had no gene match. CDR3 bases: TGTGCCACCAGTGACCGCGCCGGGACAGGGGGTTACAATGAGCAGTTCTTC. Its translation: CATSDRAGTGGYNEQFF.

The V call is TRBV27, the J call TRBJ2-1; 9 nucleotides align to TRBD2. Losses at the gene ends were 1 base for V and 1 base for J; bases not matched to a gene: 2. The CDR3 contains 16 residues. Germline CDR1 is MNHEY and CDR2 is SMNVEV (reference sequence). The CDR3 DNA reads TGTGCCAGCAGTTTATTGGGACTAGCTTCCTACAATGAGCAGTTCTTC. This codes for CASSLLGLASYNEQFF.

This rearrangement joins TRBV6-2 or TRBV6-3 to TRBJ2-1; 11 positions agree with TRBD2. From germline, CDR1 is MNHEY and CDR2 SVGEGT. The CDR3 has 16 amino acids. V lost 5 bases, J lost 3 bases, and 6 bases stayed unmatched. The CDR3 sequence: CASSHLGTSGYNEQFF. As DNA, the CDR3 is TGTGCCAGCAGTCACCTCGGGACTAGCGGCTACAATGAGCAGTTCTTC.

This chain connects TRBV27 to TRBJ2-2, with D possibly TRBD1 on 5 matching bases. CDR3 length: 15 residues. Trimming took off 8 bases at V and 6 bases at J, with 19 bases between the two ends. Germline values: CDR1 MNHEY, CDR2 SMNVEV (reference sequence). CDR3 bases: TGTGCCAGCGGATCAGGGAAATTACACCCCGGGGAGCTGTTTTTT. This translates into CASGSGKLHPGELFF.

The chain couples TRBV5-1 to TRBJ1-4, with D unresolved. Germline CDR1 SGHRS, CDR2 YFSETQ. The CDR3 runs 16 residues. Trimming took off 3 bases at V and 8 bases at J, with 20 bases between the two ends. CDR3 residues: CASSSALTGSGEKLFF. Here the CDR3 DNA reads TGCGCCAGCAGCTCCGCCTTGACGGGTTCGGGGGAAAAACTGTTTTTT. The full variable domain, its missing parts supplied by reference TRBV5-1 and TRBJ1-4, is KAGVTQTPRYLIKTRGQQVTLSCSPISGHRSVSWYQQTPGQGLQFLFEYFSETQRNKGNFPGRFSGRQFSNSRSEMNVSTLELGDSALYLCASSSALTGSGEKLFFGSGTQLSVL.

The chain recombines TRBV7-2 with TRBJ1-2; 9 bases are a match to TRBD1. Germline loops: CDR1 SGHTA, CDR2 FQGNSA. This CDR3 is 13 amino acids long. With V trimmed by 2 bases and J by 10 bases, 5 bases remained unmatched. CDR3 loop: CASSLQDRGNYTF. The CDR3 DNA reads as TGTGCCAGCAGCTTACAGGACAGGGGAAACTACACCTTC.